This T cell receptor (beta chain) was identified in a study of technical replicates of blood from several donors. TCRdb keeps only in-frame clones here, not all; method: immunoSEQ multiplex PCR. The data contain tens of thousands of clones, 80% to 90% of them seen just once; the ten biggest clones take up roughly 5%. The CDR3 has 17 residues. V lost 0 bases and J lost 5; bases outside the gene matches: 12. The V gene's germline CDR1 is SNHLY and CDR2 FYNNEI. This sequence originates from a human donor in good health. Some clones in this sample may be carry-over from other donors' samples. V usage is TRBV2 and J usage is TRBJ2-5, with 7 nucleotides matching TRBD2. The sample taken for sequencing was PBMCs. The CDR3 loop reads CASSEAHGGSGWETQYF. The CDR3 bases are TGTGCCAGCAGTGAAGCGCACGGGGGGTCTGGCTGGGAGACCCAGTACTTC.